This entry lists 32 T cell receptor beta chains sequenced from one sample in a study of vaccination and CD4 T cells after COVID-19. Cultured CD4+ T cell DNA was sequenced using the Oncomine TCR Beta short-read assay. TCRdb ran MiXCR on the PCR reads and lists one entry per CDR3 protein. The sample gives 20,000 to 25,000 distinct CDR3 sequences, under 45% of which show up once; 19% is in the top ten. The sample's treatment: roughly ten-day PBMC culture with coronavirus spike peptide pools or control peptides (ViraFEST assay). These receptors' targets are unknown. This material consisted of CD4+ T cells from blood, cultured in vitro, taken before SARS-CoV-2 vaccination. The receptors shown here come from a human donor who received a COVID-19 vaccine.

The genes are TRBV20-1 and TRBJ1-4; possible D gene TRBD1, 6 bases. The CDR3 has 14 amino acids. CDR1 is DFQATT, CDR2 SNEGSKA, per germline (reference sequence). With 2 bases removed from V and 6 bases from J, the gap between germline ends came to 13 bases. CDR3 in amino acids: CSARRGGRDEKLFF. The CDR3 DNA follows: TGCAGTGCTAGACGTGGGGGGCGAGATGAAAAACTGTTTTTT.

This clonotype was counted only a few times. The V and J genes are TRBV20-1 and TRBJ2-7; a possible D gene is TRBD2 (6 bases). The V gene's germline CDR1 is DFQATT and CDR2 SNEGSKA (reference sequence). This CDR3 comprises 14 residues. V lost 5 bases and J lost 1, with 15 bases in between. Written as DNA, the CDR3 is TGCAGTGCTTTTCAGGAGGGCCGATCCTACGAGCAGTACTTC. Translation: CSAFQEGRSYEQYF.

The chain joins TRBV6-1 to TRBJ1-2, with TRBD1 matching 7 bases. CDR1 is MNHNS, CDR2 SASEGT, per germline. This CDR3 comprises 14 residues. Unmatched junction bases numbered 9, after V lost 6 bases and J lost 5 bases. CDR3 in amino acids: CASRQGTVFYGYTF. DNA of the CDR3: TGTGCCAGCAGACAAGGGACAGTATTTTATGGCTACACCTTC.

The J gene is TRBJ2-3, the V gene TRBV20-1, with a tentative D call TRBD2 (5 bases). V lost 0 bases and J lost 2, with 12 bases in between. The CDR3 length is 15 residues. Germline-derived CDR1 and CDR2 are DFQATT and SNEGSKA (reference sequence). The DNA of the CDR3 is TGCAGTGCTAGAGATCCTAGAGGGTACACAGATACGCAGTATTTT. It translates to CSARDPRGYTDTQYF.

V is TRBV5-1 and J is TRBJ2-1, with 7 positions matching TRBD2. V was pared by 7 bases and J by 8 bases, with 18 bases of the junction left unmatched. Germline V gene lookup returns CDR1 SGHRS and CDR2 YFSETQ. The CDR3 spans 16 residues. CDR3 sequence reads: CASAMGGGGKSDEQFF. In DNA form, the CDR3 reads TGCGCCAGCGCGATGGGTGGCGGGGGAAAATCTGATGAGCAGTTCTTC.

The chain employs TRBV10-2 and TRBJ2-5; maybe TRBD1 (6 bases). Germline assignment: CDR1 WSHSY and CDR2 SAAADI. V lost 6 bases to trimming and J lost 2 bases, with 7 bases between them. The CDR3 spans 12 residues. The CDR3, as DNA: TGCGCCAGCAGACAGGGACAAGAGACCCAGTACTTC. Its translation is CASRQGQETQYF.

This rearrangement joins TRBV6-1 to TRBJ2-7, with TRBD1 matching 9 bases. V shed 6 bases and J 2 bases; nucleotides not matched to a gene: 8. Germline lookup yields CDR1 MNHNS and CDR2 SASEGT. The CDR3 has 15 residues. The CDR3 DNA reads TGTGCCAGCAGCCGGATCGGGACAGGGCCCTACGAGCAGTACTTC. Translation gives CASSRIGTGPYEQYF.

This clonotype was counted a few times. The chain is built from TRBV27 and TRBJ1-1; no definite D call. CDR3 length: 15 residues. Trimming removed 0 bases at V and 1 base at J, with 9 bases between. CDR1 and CDR2 from the germline V gene are MNHEY and SMNVEV (reference sequence). The CDR3 nucleotides read TGTGCCAGCAGTTTATCACCGACGGGGAACACTGAAGCTTTCTTT. Amino acids: CASSLSPTGNTEAFF.

This sequence joins TRBV11-2 and TRBJ1-2; 10 bases are a match to TRBD1. CDR3 length: 13 residues. Germline loops: CDR1 SGHAT, CDR2 FQNNGV. V lost 3 bases to trimming and J lost 8 bases; unmatched junction nucleotides: 3. CDR3 nucleotides: TGTGCCAGCAGCTTCGACAGGGGGCGAGGCTACACCTTC. Translated, it gives CASSFDRGRGYTF.

The J gene is TRBJ1-2, the V gene TRBV7-9; maybe TRBD1 (5 bases). The CDR3 extends over 15 amino acids. Germline V CDR1 and CDR2: SEHNR, FQNEAQ (reference sequence). Between the trimmed V and J ends, which lost 3 bases and 5 bases, there was a span of 16 bases. The CDR3 protein is CASSLKGSEGYGYTF. CDR3 in DNA: TGTGCCAGCAGCTTGAAAGGGAGCGAGGGGTATGGCTACACCTTC. The full variable domain, in which reference TRBV7-9 and TRBJ1-2 provide the parts outside the CDR3, is DTGVSQNPRHKITKRGQNVTFRCDPISEHNRLYWYRQTLGQGPEFLTYFQNEAQLEKSRLLSDRFSAERPKGSFSTLEIQRTEQGDSAMYLCASSLKGSEGYGYTFGSGTRLTVV.

This clonotype came up a few times. Here the CDR3 DNA reads TGTGCCAGCAGCCCCCGGAGCTCCTACGAGCAGTACTTC. It codes for CASSPRSSYEQYF. The J gene is TRBJ2-7, the V gene TRBV7-9; no clear D. This CDR3 contains 13 residues. Trimming took 5 bases from V and 0 from J, leaving 8 bases between them. Germline loops: CDR1 SEHNR, CDR2 FQNEAQ (reference sequence).

This clonotype is labeled as medium-sized (0.01 to 0.1%). The gene calls are TRBV6-1 and TRBJ1-2, with unresolved D. The CDR3 has 13 residues. Trimming took 3 bases from V and 4 from J, leaving 9 bases between them. Germline V CDR1 and CDR2: MNHNS, SASEGT. The CDR3 DNA is TGTGCCAGCAGTGAGGGCTTAGGCTATGGCTACACCTTC. It specifies CASSEGLGYGYTF.

As concerns this clonotype: The junction differs from germline at one of its ends, possibly a read error. This chain uses TRBV20-1 with TRBJ2-2; 12 positions match TRBD2. CDR1 DFQATT and CDR2 SNEGSKA come from the germline V gene (reference sequence). This CDR3 region has 18 residues. CDR3 sequence (DNA): TGCAGTGCTAGACCACTAGCGGGGGGCCCCCCTCAGGTCGGGGAGCTGCTTTTT. Translation gives CSARPLAGGPPQVGELLF.

J is TRBJ2-3 and V is TRBV6-1; no clear D. V lost 7 bases, J lost 6 bases, and 8 bases lay in between. The CDR3 runs 11 residues. Germline V lookup: CDR1 MNHNS, CDR2 SASEGT. The CDR3 protein is CASTGPDTQYF. As DNA, the CDR3 is TGTGCCAGCACAGGTCCCGATACGCAGTATTTT.

The rearrangement joins TRBV20-1 to TRBJ1-2, with 10 bases lining up with TRBD1. CDR1 is DFQATT and CDR2 is SNEGSKA in the germline V gene (reference sequence). The J segment lost 4 bases and the V segment lost 3 bases, leaving 20 bases of the junction unmatched. The CDR3 has 19 residues. The CDR3 spells CSASLWGPGQGTVPYGYTF. CDR3 sequence (DNA): TGCAGTGCTAGTCTATGGGGACCGGGACAGGGGACTGTGCCCTATGGCTACACCTTC.

V gene TRBV6-1 combines with J gene TRBJ2-3; D is possibly TRBD2 (6 bases). The length of the CDR3 is 15 residues. The germline gives CDR1 MNHNS, CDR2 SASEGT. V lost 8 bases to trimming and J lost 2 bases, with 17 bases between them. The CDR3 bases are TGTGCCAGCCAAAAGATGGGGGGAGACACAGATACGCAGTATTTT. Amino acid sequence: CASQKMGGDTDTQYF.

This clonotype has just a few counts. The chain joins TRBV6-1 to TRBJ1-2; possibly TRBD1 for D (5 bases). The CDR3 is 15 residues long. From germline, CDR1 is MNHNS and CDR2 SASEGT. V dropped 5 bases and J dropped 8 bases, with 21 bases sitting between them. CDR3 sequence: CASSPLSGLPGGYTF. CDR3 DNA: TGTGCCAGCAGTCCTCTATCGGGGCTGCCAGGCGGCTACACCTTC.

The count of this clonotype is one. This chain joins TRBV10-3 and TRBJ2-5; TRBD1 is a possible D gene (5 bases). The CDR3 spans 16 residues. The V end lost 4 bases, the J end lost 7 bases, and 22 bases lay between the germline ends. Germline assignment: CDR1 ENHRY and CDR2 SYGVKD. The CDR3 region is CAISATQGSWDATQYF. DNA for the CDR3: TGTGCCATCAGTGCGACCCAGGGTTCATGGGATGCGACCCAGTACTTC.

This sequence joins TRBV25-1 and TRBJ1-6, with D perhaps TRBD1 (6 bases). Deletions cut 5 bases from V and 8 bases from J, with 16 bases between. Looked up from germline, CDR1 is MGHDK and CDR2 is SYGVNS. The CDR3 has 15 amino acids. The CDR3 region is CASSPSTGIYSPLHF. CDR3 DNA: TGTGCCAGCAGTCCATCGACAGGCATTTATTCACCCCTCCACTTT.

The chain employs TRBV7-7 and TRBJ2-1; D is undetermined. The germline gives CDR1 SSHAT, CDR2 FNYEAQ (reference sequence). V was shortened by 2 bases and J by 4 bases, with 6 bases between the two germline ends. The CDR3 covers 13 residues. CDR3 DNA: TGTGCCAGCAGCTTAAGTCGATACAATGAGCAGTTCTTC. It codes for CASSLSRYNEQFF.

This rearrangement joins TRBV6-5 to TRBJ2-7; D is perhaps TRBD2 (6 bases). Germline values: CDR1 MNHEY, CDR2 SVGAGI. With 2 bases removed from V and 1 base from J, the gap between germline ends came to 9 bases. The CDR3 extends over 14 amino acids. The CDR3 here is CASSYPGSSYEQYF. The CDR3 nucleotides are TGTGCCAGCAGTTACCCCGGGAGTTCCTACGAGCAGTACTTC.

V is TRBV20-1 and J is TRBJ2-3; D may be TRBD1 or TRBD2 (5 bases each). Germline CDR1 and CDR2: DFQATT and SNEGSKA (reference sequence). This CDR3 spans 14 amino acids. The ends were cut back, 4 bases at V and 0 bases at J, with 11 bases in the middle. CDR3 DNA: TGCAGTGCTATTAGGGGAGACAGCACAGATACGCAGTATTTT. Its protein is CSAIRGDSTDTQYF.

The genes are TRBV10-3 and TRBJ2-3; 13 bases agree with TRBD2. Germline CDR1 ENHRY, CDR2 SYGVKD. The V segment lost 8 bases and the J segment 0 bases; nucleotides outside the gene matches: 8. The CDR3 runs 17 residues. CDR3 in DNA: TGTGCCATCGGGGGACTAGCGGGGTCACATAGCACAGATACGCAGTATTTT. Translated: CAIGGLAGSHSTDTQYF.

This sequence joins TRBV20-1 and TRBJ2-3; D is perhaps TRBD2 (5 bases). V was cut by 3 bases and J by 0 bases, with 7 bases left in between. The CDR3 contains 13 residues. Germline V gives CDR1 DFQATT, CDR2 SNEGSKA (reference sequence). CDR3 region: CSASRGSTDTQYF. CDR3 DNA: TGCAGTGCTAGTAGAGGGAGCACAGATACGCAGTATTTT.

The chain joins TRBV6-5 to TRBJ2-7; tentatively, D is TRBD2 (5 bases). Trimming took 1 base from V and 5 from J, leaving 12 bases between them. The CDR3 totals 14 residues. CDR1 MNHEY and CDR2 SVGAGI come from the germline V gene. This chain's CDR3 is CASSYFDYLDEQYF. CDR3 coding DNA: TGTGCCAGCAGTTACTTTGACTATTTGGACGAGCAGTACTTC.

As for this clonotype: Sequence at one end of the junction differs from germline and may be a read error. This chain joins TRBV12-3 or TRBV12-4 and TRBJ2-5, with TRBD1 matching over 8 bases. The CDR3 contains 14 residues. The CDR3 loop reads CASSRTGIPETRYF. CDR3 nucleotide sequence: TGTGCCAGCAGCCGGACAGGGATTCCGGAGACCCGGTACTTC.

V is TRBV2 and J is TRBJ2-3; D perhaps matches TRBD2 (5 bases). The CDR3 runs 14 residues. V was shortened by 4 bases and J by 2 bases, with 10 bases between the two germline ends. Germline CDR1 reads SNHLY; CDR2 reads FYNNEI. For the CDR3, the DNA is TGTGCCAGCAGTGTGGGGAGCCTCACAGATACGCAGTATTTT. Protein sequence: CASSVGSLTDTQYF.

V usage is TRBV19 and J usage is TRBJ2-5; 9 bases agree with TRBD2. Germline CDR1 and CDR2: LNHDA and SQIVND (reference sequence). This CDR3 comprises 17 residues. J gave up 0 bases and V 3 bases, and 8 bases lay outside the gene matches. The CDR3 spells CASSIGGGGVNQETQYF. CDR3 nucleotides: TGTGCCAGTAGTATTGGAGGCGGGGGGGTTAACCAAGAGACCCAGTACTTC.

The chain joins TRBV10-3 to TRBJ1-1; 8 nucleotides agree with TRBD1. This CDR3 has 16 amino acids. CDR1 and CDR2 from the germline V gene are ENHRY and SYGVKD. Trimming cost V 6 bases and J 2 bases; bases outside gene matches: 11. The CDR3 sequence: CAIRARTGRANTEAFF. The CDR3 coding sequence is TGTGCCATCAGGGCGAGGACAGGGAGGGCCAACACTGAAGCTTTCTTT.

This chain links TRBV6-5 with TRBJ2-7; no clear D gene. Germline loops: CDR1 MNHEY, CDR2 SVGAGI. Trimming removed 2 bases at V and 1 base at J, with 9 bases between. This CDR3 contains 14 residues. Here the CDR3 reads CASSYTQDSYEQYF. Here the CDR3 DNA reads TGTGCCAGCAGTTACACACAAGATTCCTACGAGCAGTACTTC.

This clonotype was observed a few times. The chain is built from TRBV6-1 and TRBJ1-1; no reliable D call. The length of the CDR3 is 14 residues. V was clipped by 7 bases and J by 3 bases, with 15 bases between them. Germline lookup yields CDR1 MNHNS and CDR2 SASEGT. CDR3 loop: CASTLDTPDTEAFF. The CDR3 DNA follows: TGTGCCAGCACCCTTGACACTCCGGACACTGAAGCTTTCTTT.

The CDR3 here is CASSQSQGEGNQPQHF. The CDR3 DNA is TGTGCCAGCAGTCAAAGCCAGGGGGAAGGCAATCAGCCCCAGCATTTT. The V call is TRBV6-2 or TRBV6-3, the J call TRBJ1-5, with 7 nucleotides matching TRBD1. The germline CDR1 and CDR2 sequences are MNHEY and SVGEGT. CDR3 length: 16 residues. Unmatched junction bases numbered 9, after V lost 5 bases and J lost 2 bases.